The subject of this entry is one T cell receptor beta chain. Its matching antigen is unknown. The sample originates from a study of OX40 agonist ivuxolimab in advanced cancers. Across the study: An agonistic anti-OX40 (CD134) antibody, ivuxolimab, was used to treat the patients. Eligibility admitted prior anti-PD-1, anti-PD-L1 or anti-CTLA-4 therapy; about 40% had some.

Some clones are missing from TCRdb's copy, which holds only in-frame ones; the method was immunoSEQ multiplex PCR. The sample has about 64,000 clones, more than 80% seen once. If patients had autoimmune disease history or systemic immunosuppression, they were excluded. The CDR3 extends over 14 amino acids. The germline V gene encodes CDR1 LNHNV and CDR2 YYDKDF (reference sequence). V lost 3 bases to trimming and J lost 1 base, with 7 bases between them. Study-level results: On average, CD8+ T cells showed a greater number of expanded clones than CD4+.

Source: CD4+ or CD8+ T cells sorted from blood, taken in a trial of the OX40 agonist ivuxolimab. This chain links TRBV15 with TRBJ1-5; D is perhaps TRBD1 (5 bases). The source is an adult with an advanced solid tumor such as melanoma, head and neck, liver or kidney cancer. The CDR3 nucleotides are TGTGCCACCAGCAGGGGGGACAGCAATCAGCCCCAGCATTTT. Translated: CATSRGDSNQPQHF.